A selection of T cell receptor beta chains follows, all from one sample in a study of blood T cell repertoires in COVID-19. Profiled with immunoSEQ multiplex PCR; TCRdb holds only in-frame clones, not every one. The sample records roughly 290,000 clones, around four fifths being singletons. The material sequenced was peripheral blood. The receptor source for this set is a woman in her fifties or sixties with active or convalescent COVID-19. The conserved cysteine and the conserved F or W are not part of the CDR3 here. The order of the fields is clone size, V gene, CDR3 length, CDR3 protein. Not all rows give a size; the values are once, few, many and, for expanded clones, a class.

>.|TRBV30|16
AWNGRPRGGAGANVLT
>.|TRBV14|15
ASSRGLGTLRDNEQF
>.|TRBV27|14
ASSSPPGLAVNEQF
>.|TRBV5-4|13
ASSLGTSGMVEQY
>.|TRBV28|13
ASSLYAGGPYEQY
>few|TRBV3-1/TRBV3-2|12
ASSQENSGYEQY
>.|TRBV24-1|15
ATDLVDRGRENTEAF
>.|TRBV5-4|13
ASSLVLPGADTQY
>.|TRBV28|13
ASSFSGGLGEKLF
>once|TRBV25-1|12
ASSESYRNTEAF